These T cell receptor beta chains were read from a single sample in a study of T cells after yellow fever vaccination. TCRdb reprocessed the 5' RACE reads with MiXCR, giving one entry per CDR3 protein. The sample has some 290,000 distinct CDR3 sequences; about 10% are singletons. The starting material was CD4+ T cells sorted from PBMCs, obtained 45 days after the yellow fever booster vaccination. These receptors originate from a man aged 18 to 35 who received the YFV17D yellow fever vaccine. The CDR3 runs from the conserved cysteine through the conserved F or W. D genes are given only for firm matches. Size values are once, few and many counts, or a class for expanded clones, and some rows have none.

many	NA	TRBJ2-3	TRBV29-1	TGCAGCGTAGCGGGACAGGAATCAGATACGCAGTATTTT	CSVAGQESDTQYF
NA	TRBD1	TRBJ1-1	TRBV30	TGTGCCTGGGCGACAGGGTTGGACACTGAAGCTTTCTTT	CAWATGLDTEAFF
NA	NA	TRBJ2-3	TRBV5-6	TGTGCCAGCAGCTTGTCTCGGGGGAGGAGGTATACGCAGTATTTT	CASSLSRGRRYTQYF
many	NA	TRBJ1-1	TRBV6-5	TGTGCCAGCATTAGGAGCCAGGCTAACACTGAAGCTTTCTTT	CASIRSQANTEAFF
NA	NA	TRBJ2-4	TRBV28	TGTGCCAGCAGTCTAAGGTCCGGCCCCCGCCGGGCAAACATTCAGTACTTC	CASSLRSGPRRANIQYF
NA	TRBD2	TRBJ2-5	TRBV27	TGTGCCAGCAGCCGCGGGGGTCATAGGGGTGCCCAGTACTTC	CASSRGGHRGAQYF
NA	NA	TRBJ1-4	TRBV4-2	TGTGCCAGCAGCCAAGTAGGAATCCCCGCAACTAATGAAAAACTGTTTTTT	CASSQVGIPATNEKLFF
few	NA	TRBJ1-2	TRBV12-3/TRBV12-4	TGTGCCAGCAGTTTTTACGATGGCTACACCTTC	CASSFYDGYTF
NA	NA	TRBJ2-5	TRBV3-1	TGTGCCAGCAGCCCCGGTTGGGGACGGGAGTACCAAGAGACCCAGTACTTC	CASSPGWGREYQETQYF
few	NA	TRBJ2-5	TRBV20-1	TGCAGTGCTAGTACAGTCCGTGGGGTCCCCCCGTTGGAGACCCAGTACTTC	CSASTVRGVPPLETQYF
few	NA	TRBJ1-5	TRBV11-2	TGTGCCAGCAGCTTAGATTTTTCAGGGACCGTGCGTCAGCCCCAGCATTTT	CASSLDFSGTVRQPQHF
few	TRBD2	TRBJ2-7	TRBV9	TGTGCCAGCAGCGTAGCGAGCGGGGGGTTCAGCGAGCAGTACTTC	CASSVASGGFSEQYF
NA	NA	TRBJ1-6	TRBV5-6	TGTGCCAGCAGCGGGAGATTCTCCTATAATTCACCCCTCCACTTT	CASSGRFSYNSPLHF
NA	TRBD1	TRBJ2-2	TRBV7-2	TGTGCCAGCAGAAAAAATGCAGGACAGGCCACCGGGGAGCTGTTTTTT	CASRKNAGQATGELFF
many	NA	TRBJ2-6	TRBV7-2	TGTGCCAGCGGACGGAACTCTGGGGCCAACGTCCTGACTTTC	CASGRNSGANVLTF
NA	NA	TRBJ1-4	TRBV2	TGTGCCAGCAGTGAAGGGACGTCGGGTGAAAAACTGTTTTTT	CASSEGTSGEKLFF
few	NA	TRBJ1-2	TRBV7-2	TGTGCCAGCAGCTACTACCTGACTGCGAACTATGGCTACACCTTC	CASSYYLTANYGYTF
NA	NA	TRBJ1-6	TRBV6-6	TGTGCCAGCAGTTACATTGGGGACCCAGGGACATCACCCCTCCACTTT	CASSYIGDPGTSPLHF
NA	TRBD1	TRBJ1-5	TRBV7-2	TGTGCCAGCAGCTTAACAGGGGTCTACAATCAGCCCCAGCATTTT	CASSLTGVYNQPQHF
few	NA	TRBJ1-1	TRBV12-3/TRBV12-4	TGTGCCAGCACCATCCGGGAGGAGGAGAACACTGAAGCTTTCTTT	CASTIREEENTEAFF
once	TRBD2	TRBJ2-5	TRBV7-2	TGTGCCAGCAGCTACCGGACTAGCGGACGCACGGAGACCCAGTACTTC	CASSYRTSGRTETQYF
few	NA	TRBJ1-2	TRBV5-1	TGCGCCAGCAGCTTGGCGACAGAGAGCTACACCTTC	CASSLATESYTF
few	NA	TRBJ2-5	TRBV14	TGTGCCAGCAGCTCCCCGGGGGCGCGGGAGACCCAGTACTTC	CASSSPGARETQYF
few	NA	TRBJ1-1	TRBV7-2	TGTGCCAGCAGCTTAGGGGCAGGGATGAACACTGAAGCTTTCTTT	CASSLGAGMNTEAFF
NA	TRBD2	TRBJ2-5	TRBV7-9	TGTGCCAGCAGCGCAGGACTAGTCAAAGAGACCCAGTACTTC	CASSAGLVKETQYF
NA	NA	TRBJ2-5	TRBV5-1	TGCGCCAGCAGCTTCGGGACACTCCAAGAGACCCAGTACTTC	CASSFGTLQETQYF
many	TRBD2	TRBJ2-3	TRBV30	TGTGCCTGGAGTCGAGGACTAGCGGGGGGCACAGATACGCAGTATTTT	CAWSRGLAGGTDTQYF
many	TRBD1	TRBJ1-6	TRBV4-3	TGCGCCAGCAGCCAAGAGTCCGGACAGGGGAATTCACCCCTCCACTTT	CASSQESGQGNSPLHF
few	TRBD2	TRBJ2-3	TRBV20-1	TGCAGGCCCGGGGGGGACCACTCCACAGATACGCAGTATTTT	CRPGGDHSTDTQYF
NA	NA	TRBJ2-1	TRBV5-1	TGCGCCAGCAGCGGGCTTGGCAGGCAGGTCTACAATGAGCAGTTCTTC	CASSGLGRQVYNEQFF
NA	TRBD1	TRBJ2-3	TRBV5-5	TGTGCCAGCAGCTTCGGGGACAGGGGGGCAGATACGCAGTATTTT	CASSFGDRGADTQYF
NA	NA	TRBJ2-2	TRBV5-1	TGCGCCAGCATCGAGGCAGACCAAAACACCGGGGAGCTGTTTTTT	CASIEADQNTGELFF